This entry describes one TCR beta chain. Other nucleotide sequences in the sample specify the same CDR3. The data are from a study of blood T cell repertoires in COVID-19. Overall study context: Acute-phase and convalescent COVID-19 samples originated in the United States, Italy and Spain. T cells, B-cell-depleted T cells, or PBMCs provided the cDNA or gDNA that served as material.

The germline CDR1 and CDR2 sequences are LGHNA and YNFKEQ. The CDR3 sequence is 16 residues long. V lost 0 bases to trimming and J lost 3 bases, with 11 bases between them. Original data processing: From reference gene primer amplification, estimates of nucleated cell counts were derived. Only in-frame clones appear in the TCRdb table, and some are missing; sequencing was by immunoSEQ multiplex PCR. The V and J calls and clone size were taken over from that table, and D and trimming were inferred from the DNA. Of over 250,000 clones in the sample, 85% to 90% were seen once. The rearrangement links TRBV4-2 to TRBJ1-4; D gene ambiguous. The sample consisted of peripheral blood. This TCR derives from a woman between 35 and 50 years old who had recovered from COVID-19. The CDR3 DNA sequence: TGTGCCAGCAGCCAAGATCTGGGAGCGGCTAATGAAAAACTGTTTTTT. It encodes CASSQDLGAANEKLFF.